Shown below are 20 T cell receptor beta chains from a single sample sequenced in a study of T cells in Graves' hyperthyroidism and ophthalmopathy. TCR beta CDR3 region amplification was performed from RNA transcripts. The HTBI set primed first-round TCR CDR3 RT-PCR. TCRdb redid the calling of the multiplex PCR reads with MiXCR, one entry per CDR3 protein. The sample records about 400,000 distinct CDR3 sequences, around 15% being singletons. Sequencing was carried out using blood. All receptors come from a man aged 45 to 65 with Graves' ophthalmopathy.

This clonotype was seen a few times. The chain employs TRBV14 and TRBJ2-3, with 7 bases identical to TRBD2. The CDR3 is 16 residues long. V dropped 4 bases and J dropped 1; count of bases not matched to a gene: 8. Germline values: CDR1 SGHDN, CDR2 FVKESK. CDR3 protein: CASSLLAGVGTDTQYF. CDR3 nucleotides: TGTGCCAGCAGCCTACTTGCGGGAGTGGGCACAGATACGCAGTATTTT.

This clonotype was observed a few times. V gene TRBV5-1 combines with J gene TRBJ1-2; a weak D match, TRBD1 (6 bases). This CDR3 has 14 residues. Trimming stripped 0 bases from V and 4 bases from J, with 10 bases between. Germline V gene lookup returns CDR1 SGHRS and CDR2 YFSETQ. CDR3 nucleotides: TGCGCCAGCAGCTTGGCAGGGGAAGGCTATGGCTACACCTTC. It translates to CASSLAGEGYGYTF.

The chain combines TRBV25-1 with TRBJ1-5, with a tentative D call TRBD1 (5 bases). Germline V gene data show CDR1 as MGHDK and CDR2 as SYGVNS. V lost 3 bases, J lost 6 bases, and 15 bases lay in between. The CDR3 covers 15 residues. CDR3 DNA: TGTGCCAGCAGTGATTCGAACAGGTTGGGTCAGCCCCAGCATTTT. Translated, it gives CASSDSNRLGQPQHF. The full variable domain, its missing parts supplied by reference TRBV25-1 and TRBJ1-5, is EADIYQTPRYLVIGTGKKITLECSQTMGHDKMYWYQQDPGMELHLIHYSYGVNSTEKGDLSSESTVSRIRTEHFPLTLESARPSHTSQYLCASSDSNRLGQPQHFGDGTRLSIL.

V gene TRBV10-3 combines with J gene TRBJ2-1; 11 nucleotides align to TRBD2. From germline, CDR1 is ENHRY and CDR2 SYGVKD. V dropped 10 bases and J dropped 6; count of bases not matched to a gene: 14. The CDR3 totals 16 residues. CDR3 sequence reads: CATTGSSGRAVNEQFF. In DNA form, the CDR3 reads TGTGCCACTACGGGAAGTAGCGGGAGGGCCGTCAATGAGCAGTTCTTC.

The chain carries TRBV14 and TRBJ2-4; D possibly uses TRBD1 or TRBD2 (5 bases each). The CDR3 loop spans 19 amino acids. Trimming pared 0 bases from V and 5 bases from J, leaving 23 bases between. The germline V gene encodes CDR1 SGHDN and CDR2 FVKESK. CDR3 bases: TGTGCCAGCAGCCAAGATCGGCCAGAGGGGTCGGGGCCCGAAAACATTCAGTACTTC. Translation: CASSQDRPEGSGPENIQYF.

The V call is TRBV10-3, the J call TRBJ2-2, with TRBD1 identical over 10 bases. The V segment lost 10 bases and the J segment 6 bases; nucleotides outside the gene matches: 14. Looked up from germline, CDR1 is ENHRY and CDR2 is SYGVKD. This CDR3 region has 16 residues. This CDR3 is CATQEPGQGGSGELFF. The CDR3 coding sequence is TGTGCCACCCAGGAGCCCGGACAGGGGGGGTCCGGGGAGCTGTTTTTT.

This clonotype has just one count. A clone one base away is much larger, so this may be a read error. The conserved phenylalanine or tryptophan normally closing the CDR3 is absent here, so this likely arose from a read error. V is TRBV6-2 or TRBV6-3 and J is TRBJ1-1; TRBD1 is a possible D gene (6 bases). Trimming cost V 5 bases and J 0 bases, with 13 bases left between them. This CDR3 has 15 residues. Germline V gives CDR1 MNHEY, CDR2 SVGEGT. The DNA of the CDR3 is TGTGCCAGCAGTCCCCGGGGGGCCGTGAACACTGAAGCTTTCTAT. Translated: CASSPRGAVNTEAFY.

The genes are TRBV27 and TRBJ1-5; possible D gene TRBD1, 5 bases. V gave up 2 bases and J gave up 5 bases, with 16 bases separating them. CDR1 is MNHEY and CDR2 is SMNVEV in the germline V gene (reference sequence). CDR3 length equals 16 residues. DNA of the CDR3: TGTGCCAGCAGTTTAGGCTCTGGGGTCAGGGATCAGCCCCAGCATTTT. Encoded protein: CASSLGSGVRDQPQHF.

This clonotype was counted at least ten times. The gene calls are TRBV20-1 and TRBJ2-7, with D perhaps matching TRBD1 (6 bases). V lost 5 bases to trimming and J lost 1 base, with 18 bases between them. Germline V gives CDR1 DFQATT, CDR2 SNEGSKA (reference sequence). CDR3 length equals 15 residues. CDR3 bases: TGCAGTGCTGCCACAACGGTGGACAGATCCTACGAGCAGTACTTC. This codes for CSAATTVDRSYEQYF.

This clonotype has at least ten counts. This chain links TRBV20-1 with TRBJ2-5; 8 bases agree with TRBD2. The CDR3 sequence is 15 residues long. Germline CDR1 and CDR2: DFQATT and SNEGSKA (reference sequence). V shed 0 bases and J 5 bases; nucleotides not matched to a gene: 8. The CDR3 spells CSARDLTSVWETQYF. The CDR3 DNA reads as TGCAGTGCTAGAGATCTGACTAGCGTTTGGGAGACCCAGTACTTC.

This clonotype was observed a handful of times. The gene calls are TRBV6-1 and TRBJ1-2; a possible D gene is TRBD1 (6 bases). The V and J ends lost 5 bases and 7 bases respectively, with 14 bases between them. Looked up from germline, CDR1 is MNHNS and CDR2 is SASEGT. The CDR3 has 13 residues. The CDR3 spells CASSPDRVGGYTF. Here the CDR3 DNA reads TGTGCCAGCAGTCCGGACAGAGTCGGTGGCTACACCTTC.

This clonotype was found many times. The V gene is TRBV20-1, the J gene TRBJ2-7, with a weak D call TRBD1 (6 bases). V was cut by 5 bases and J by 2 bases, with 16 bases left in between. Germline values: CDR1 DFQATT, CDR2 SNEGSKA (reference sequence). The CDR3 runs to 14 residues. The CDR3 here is CSARTQDSTYEQYF. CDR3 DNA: TGCAGTGCTCGAACTCAGGACAGTACCTACGAGCAGTACTTC.

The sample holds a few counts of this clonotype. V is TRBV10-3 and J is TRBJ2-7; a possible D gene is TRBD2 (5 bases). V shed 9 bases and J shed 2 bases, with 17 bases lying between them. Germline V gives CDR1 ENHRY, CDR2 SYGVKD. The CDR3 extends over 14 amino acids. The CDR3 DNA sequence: TGTGCCATGCGAGAGAACTCCGGGACCTACGAGCAGTACTTC. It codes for CAMRENSGTYEQYF.

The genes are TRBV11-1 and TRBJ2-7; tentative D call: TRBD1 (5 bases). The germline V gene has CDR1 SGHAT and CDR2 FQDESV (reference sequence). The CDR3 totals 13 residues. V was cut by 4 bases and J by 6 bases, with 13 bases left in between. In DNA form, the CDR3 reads TGTGCCAGCAGCTGGGGCCTCGGCGGCGAGCAGTACTTC. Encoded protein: CASSWGLGGEQYF.

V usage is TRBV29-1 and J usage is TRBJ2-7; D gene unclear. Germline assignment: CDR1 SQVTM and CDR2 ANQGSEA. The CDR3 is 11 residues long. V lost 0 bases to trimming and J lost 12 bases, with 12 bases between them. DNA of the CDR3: TGCAGCGTTGAAGACAAGGGTCGGCGGTACTTC. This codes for CSVEDKGRRYF.

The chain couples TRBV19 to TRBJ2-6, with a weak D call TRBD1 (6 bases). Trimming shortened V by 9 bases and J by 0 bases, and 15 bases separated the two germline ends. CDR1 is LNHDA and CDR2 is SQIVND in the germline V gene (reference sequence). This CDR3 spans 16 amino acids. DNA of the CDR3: TGTGCCAGCCTCCCGGGACAACCCTCTGGGGCCAACGTCCTGACTTTC. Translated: CASLPGQPSGANVLTF.

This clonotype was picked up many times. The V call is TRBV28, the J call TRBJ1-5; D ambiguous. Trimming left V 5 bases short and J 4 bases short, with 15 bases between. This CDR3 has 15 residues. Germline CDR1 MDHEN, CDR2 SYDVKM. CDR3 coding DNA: TGTGCCAGCAGTGCGGGTGAGCAGTCTAATCAGCCCCAGCATTTT. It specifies CASSAGEQSNQPQHF.

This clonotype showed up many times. The CDR3: CASSEHSGRTLNEQFF. In DNA form, the CDR3 reads TGTGCCAGCAGTGAACATAGCGGGAGGACCCTCAATGAGCAGTTCTTC. The rearrangement links TRBV28 to TRBJ2-1; TRBD2 matches 10 bases. The junction had 10 bases not matched to a gene; V was cut back by 5 bases and J by 6 bases. This CDR3 is built from 16 residues. The germline V gene encodes CDR1 MDHEN and CDR2 SYDVKM.

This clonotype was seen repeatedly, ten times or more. CDR3: CASSEDRSRQYF. For the CDR3, the DNA is TGTGCCAGCTCGGAAGATAGATCGCGGCAGTACTTC. The chain uses TRBV2 and TRBJ2-7; D uncertain. The V gene's germline CDR1 is SNHLY and CDR2 FYNNEI. The CDR3 has 12 amino acids. Between the trimmed V and J ends, which lost 8 bases and 9 bases, there was a span of 17 bases.

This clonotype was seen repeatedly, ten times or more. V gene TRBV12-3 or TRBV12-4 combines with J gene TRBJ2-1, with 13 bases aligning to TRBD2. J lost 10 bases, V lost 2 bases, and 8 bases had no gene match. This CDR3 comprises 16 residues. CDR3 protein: CASSLPRTSGSWEQFF. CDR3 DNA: TGTGCCAGCAGTTTACCCCGGACTAGCGGGAGCTGGGAGCAGTTCTTC.